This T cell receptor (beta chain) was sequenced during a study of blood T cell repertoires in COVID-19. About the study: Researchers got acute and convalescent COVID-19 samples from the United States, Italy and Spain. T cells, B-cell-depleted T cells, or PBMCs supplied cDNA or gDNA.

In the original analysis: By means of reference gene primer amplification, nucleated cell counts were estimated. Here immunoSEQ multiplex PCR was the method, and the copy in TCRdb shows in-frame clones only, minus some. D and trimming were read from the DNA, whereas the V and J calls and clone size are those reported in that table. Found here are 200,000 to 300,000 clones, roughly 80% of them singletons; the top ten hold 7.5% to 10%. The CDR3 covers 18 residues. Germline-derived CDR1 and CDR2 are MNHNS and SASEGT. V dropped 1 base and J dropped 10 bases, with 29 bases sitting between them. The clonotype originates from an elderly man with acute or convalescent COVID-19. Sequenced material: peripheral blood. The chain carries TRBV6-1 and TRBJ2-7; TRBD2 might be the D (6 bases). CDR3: CASSEGITGDKVLGKQYF. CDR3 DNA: TGTGCCAGCAGTGAAGGGATCACGGGAGATAAGGTTTTGGGAAAACAGTACTTC.